The rows below give T cell receptor beta chains drawn from one sample of a study of blood T cell repertoires in COVID-19. Generated by immunoSEQ multiplex PCR, the TCRdb table keeps only in-frame clones and is missing some. The sample comprises a few hundred thousand clones, approximately 83% of which are singletons, and around 3.5% rests with the top ten. The sample taken for sequencing was PBMCs or T cells enriched from blood (not recorded which). Receptor source: a man aged 45-65 years who had recovered from COVID-19. CDR3s include the opening cysteine and the closing phenylalanine or tryptophan. Each record gives: clone size, D gene, J gene, V gene, CDR3 protein, CDR3 DNA. A D gene is named only where the DNA matches it firmly. Clone size is given for some rows only: seen once, a few or many times, or a class if the clone is expanded.

>NA|NA|TRBJ2-3|TRBV7-9
CASSSESSMNTQYF
TGTGCCAGCAGCTCCGAGTCGAGCATGAATACGCAGTATTTT
>once|TRBD1|TRBJ1-1|TRBV28
CASSPPGQVFGAFF
TGTGCCAGCAGTCCACCGGGACAGGTTTTTGGGGCTTTCTTT
>NA|TRBD2|TRBJ2-1|TRBV27
CASIGLAGMSSYNEQFF
TGTGCCAGCATTGGACTAGCGGGGATGAGCTCCTACAATGAGCAGTTCTTC
>once|NA|TRBJ2-1|TRBV11-2
CASSLIANEQFF
TGTGCCAGCAGCTTGATAGCAAATGAGCAGTTCTTC
>few|TRBD2|TRBJ2-2|TRBV24-1
CATSDPLKSSGFAGELFF
TGTGCCACCAGTGATCCCCTCAAGTCTAGCGGTTTTGCGGGGGAGCTGTTTTTT
>NA|NA|TRBJ2-3|TRBV19
CASKVWDTSTDTQYF
TGTGCCAGTAAGGTGTGGGACACAAGCACAGATACGCAGTATTTT
>NA|NA|TRBJ2-1|TRBV19
CASSITGDSYNEQFF
TGTGCCAGTAGCATCACAGGTGACTCCTACAATGAGCAGTTCTTC
>NA|NA|TRBJ1-2|TRBV30
CAWREGGIGGYTF
TGTGCCTGGAGAGAAGGGGGAATTGGTGGCTACACCTTC
>few|NA|TRBJ2-1|TRBV2
CADSSEIYNEQFF
TGTGCCGACTCATCGGAGATCTACAATGAGCAGTTCTTC
>NA|TRBD2|TRBJ2-3|TRBV3-1/TRBV3-2
CASSQLAGSRYTQYF
TGTGCCAGCAGCCAACTAGCGGGATCTAGGTATACGCAGTATTTT
>NA|NA|TRBJ1-2|TRBV6-1
CAGGAGPGGYTF
TGTGCCGGGGGGGCAGGGCCGGGTGGCTACACCTTC
>few|TRBD2|TRBJ2-3|TRBV5-1
CASSLAVAGGQDTQYF
TGCGCCAGCAGCTTGGCCGTAGCGGGGGGGCAAGATACGCAGTATTTT
>once|NA|TRBJ2-3|TRBV12-3/TRBV12-4
CASSLPADTQYF
TGTGCCAGCAGTTTACCGGCAGATACGCAGTATTTT
>NA|TRBD1|TRBJ1-2|TRBV7-2
CASSLSRGSYGYTF
TGTGCCAGCAGCTTATCCAGGGGGAGCTATGGCTACACCTTC
>few|TRBD2|TRBJ2-2|TRBV7-3
CASSLMRLAGGPSGELFF
TGTGCCAGCAGCTTAATGCGACTAGCGGGAGGGCCCAGCGGGGAGCTGTTTTTT
>NA|NA|TRBJ2-7|TRBV7-2
CASSFSRTDYEQYF
TGTGCCAGCAGCTTTAGCAGGACAGACTACGAGCAGTACTTC
>few|TRBD1|TRBJ2-7|TRBV27
CASSAPRGQGVSPYEQYF
TGTGCCAGCAGTGCCCCGCGGGGACAGGGGGTATCGCCCTACGAGCAGTACTTC
>NA|TRBD1|TRBJ1-5|TRBV10-3
CAISQQDRGYQPQHF
TGTGCCATCAGCCAACAGGACAGGGGGTATCAGCCCCAGCATTTT
>NA|NA|TRBJ1-4|TRBV23-1
CASSQLPGGVPPNEKLFF
TGCGCCAGCAGTCAACTTCCGGGGGGGGTTCCGCCTAATGAAAAACTGTTTTTT
>NA|NA|TRBJ2-3|TRBV2
CATAGTSSTDTQYF
TGTGCCACGGCGGGCACCTCGTCCACAGATACGCAGTATTTT
>NA|NA|TRBJ1-4|TRBV5-4
CASSFSGNPREKLFF
TGTGCCAGCAGCTTTTCCGGGAACCCGAGGGAAAAACTGTTTTTT
>NA|TRBD1|TRBJ1-4|TRBV9
CASSPGTGAEKLFF
TGTGCCAGCAGCCCAGGGACAGGGGCGGAAAAACTGTTTTTT
>NA|NA|TRBJ2-3|TRBV20-1
CSARYLDTQYF
TGCAGTGCCCGCTACTTGGATACGCAGTATTTT
>NA|NA|TRBJ2-1|TRBV19
CASSTHNEQFF
TGTGCCAGTAGTACTCACAATGAGCAGTTCTTC
>NA|TRBD2|TRBJ2-7|TRBV14
CASSQDGGRGREQYF
TGTGCCAGCAGCCAAGATGGGGGGAGGGGACGCGAGCAGTACTTC
>once|NA|TRBJ1-2|TRBV12-3/TRBV12-4
CASSAGVYGYTF
TGTGCCAGCAGTGCAGGGGTCTATGGCTACACCTTC
>NA|NA|TRBJ2-7|TRBV24-1
CATSDPQGPYEQYF
TGTGCCACCAGTGATCCTCAGGGGCCCTACGAGCAGTACTTC
>NA|TRBD1|TRBJ1-1|TRBV2
CASIPTGTGLTEAFF
TGTGCCAGCATCCCAACCGGGACAGGGCTCACTGAAGCTTTCTTT
>NA|NA|TRBJ2-7|TRBV7-2
CAAGTYEQYF
TGTGCCGCGGGGACCTACGAGCAGTACTTC
>few|TRBD2|TRBJ2-3|TRBV18
CASSPKLTSGTVDTQYF
TGTGCCAGCTCACCTAAGCTGACTAGCGGGACGGTGGATACGCAGTATTTT
>NA|TRBD1|TRBJ1-5|TRBV6-2/TRBV6-3
CASSYEGARRWQPQHF
TGTGCCAGCAGTTACGAGGGGGCCCGGCGATGGCAGCCCCAGCATTTT
>few|NA|TRBJ1-1|TRBV15
CATSRQDTEAFF
TGTGCCACCAGCAGACAAGACACGGAAGCTTTCTTT
>NA|NA|TRBJ2-7|TRBV24-1
CATSDQTGTGYEQYF
TGTGCCACCAGTGACCAGACAGGAACCGGCTACGAGCAGTACTTC
>NA|TRBD2|TRBJ2-2|TRBV19
CASSILAGGFAGELFF
TGTGCCAGTAGTATATTGGCGGGAGGGTTCGCCGGGGAGCTGTTTTTT
>NA|TRBD1|TRBJ2-7|TRBV24-1
CATSGLRDRGKKNEQYF
TGTGCCACCAGTGGCCTCCGGGACAGGGGAAAGAAGAACGAGCAGTACTTC
>NA|NA|TRBJ2-7|TRBV3-1/TRBV3-2
CASSWYAQGSEQYF
TGTGCCAGCAGCTGGTACGCACAGGGCTCCGAGCAGTACTTC
>NA|TRBD2|TRBJ2-7|TRBV11-3
CASSSWGLAGVGKSLYEQYF
TGTGCCAGCAGCTCCTGGGGGCTAGCGGGAGTGGGAAAGTCTCTCTACGAGCAGTACTTC
>NA|TRBD1|TRBJ1-2|TRBV5-1
CASSAAVETGRYGYTF
TGCGCCAGCAGCGCCGCTGTTGAGACAGGGCGATATGGCTACACCTTC
>few|TRBD1|TRBJ2-5|TRBV30
CAWNFRDRDFETQYF
TGTGCCTGGAATTTTCGGGACAGGGATTTTGAGACCCAGTACTTC
>NA|TRBD2|TRBJ2-7|TRBV4-2
CASSQIAGGGSEQYF
TGTGCCAGCAGCCAGATAGCGGGAGGTGGAAGCGAGCAGTACTTC
>few|NA|TRBJ1-4|TRBV2
CASKDRTNEKLFF
TGTGCCAGCAAGGACAGAACTAATGAAAAACTGTTTTTT